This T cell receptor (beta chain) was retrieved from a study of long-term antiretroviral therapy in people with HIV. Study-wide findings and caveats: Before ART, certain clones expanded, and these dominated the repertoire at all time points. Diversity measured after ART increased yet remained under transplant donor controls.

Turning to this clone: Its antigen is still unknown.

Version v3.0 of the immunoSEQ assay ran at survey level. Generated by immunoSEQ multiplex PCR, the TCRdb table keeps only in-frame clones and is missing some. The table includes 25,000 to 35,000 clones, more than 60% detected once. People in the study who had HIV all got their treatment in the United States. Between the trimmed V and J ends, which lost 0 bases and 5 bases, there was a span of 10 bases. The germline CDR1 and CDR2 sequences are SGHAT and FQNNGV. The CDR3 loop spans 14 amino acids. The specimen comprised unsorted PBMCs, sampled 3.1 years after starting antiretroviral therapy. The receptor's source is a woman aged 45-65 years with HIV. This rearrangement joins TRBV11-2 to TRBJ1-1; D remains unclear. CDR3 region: CASSLETRSTEAFF. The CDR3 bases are TGTGCCAGCAGCTTAGAGACCAGGTCAACTGAAGCTTTCTTT.